Following are 18 T cell receptor beta chains from one sample sequenced in a study of blood T cell repertoires in COVID-19. Sequencing was performed with immunoSEQ multiplex PCR; in TCRdb, only in-frame clones are kept and a portion is missing. The table has hundreds of thousands of clones, approximately 90% seen once. What was sequenced was peripheral blood. These receptors originate from a man aged 35 to 55 with acute or convalescent COVID-19.

The V call is TRBV5-6, the J call TRBJ2-2, with TRBD1 identical over 10 bases. The CDR3 is 17 amino acids. The V and J ends lost 4 bases and 6 bases, in that order; junction bases with no gene match: 12. From germline, CDR1 is SGHDT and CDR2 YYEEEE. The CDR3 DNA reads TGTGCCAGCAGCAAGATGACAGGGGGCGTAAACGCCGGGGAGCTGTTTTTT. Encoded protein: CASSKMTGGVNAGELFF.

The V gene is TRBV27, the J gene TRBJ2-7; a weak D match, TRBD2 (6 bases). Germline assignment: CDR1 MNHEY and CDR2 SMNVEV (reference sequence). This CDR3 is built from 17 residues. The ends were cut back, 5 bases at V and 4 bases at J, with 24 bases in the middle. In DNA form, the CDR3 reads TGTGCCAGCAGTCTAATGGACAATTTCGGGGGATTATACGAGCAGTACTTC. Its protein is CASSLMDNFGGLYEQYF.

V is TRBV11-2 and J is TRBJ2-7; D may be TRBD2 (5 bases). Germline lookup yields CDR1 SGHAT and CDR2 FQNNGV. The CDR3 spans 16 residues. Trimming cost V 2 bases and J 2 bases, with 16 bases left between them. CDR3 nucleotides: TGTGCCAGCAGCTTAATAGGAGGCAGCGTTCCCTACGAGCAGTACTTC. Translation gives CASSLIGGSVPYEQYF.

This CDR3 is CASREGTEYGYTF. DNA of the CDR3: TGTGCCAGCAGAGAAGGGACAGAATATGGCTACACCTTC. This rearrangement joins TRBV12-3 or TRBV12-4 to TRBJ1-2; 7 bases are a match to TRBD1. The CDR3 is 13 amino acids. J gave up 5 bases and V 6 bases, and 6 bases lay outside the gene matches.

V usage is TRBV7-3 and J usage is TRBJ2-7, with D possibly being TRBD2 (7 bases). Trimming took 2 bases from V and 2 from J, leaving 13 bases between them. The CDR3 extends over 15 amino acids. Germline loops: CDR1 SGHTA, CDR2 FQGTGA. In DNA form, the CDR3 reads TGTGCCAGCAGCTTAGAGGGGAGGGACACCTACGAGCAGTACTTC. Translating it yields CASSLEGRDTYEQYF.

The chain links TRBV19 to TRBJ1-5, with TRBD1 matching 8 bases. The V gene end was trimmed by 3 bases and the J gene end by 1 base; junction bases not matched to a gene: 2. The CDR3 contains 15 residues. Germline loops: CDR1 LNHDA, CDR2 SQIVND (reference sequence). This chain's CDR3 is CASSMGQESNQPQHF. In DNA form, the CDR3 reads TGTGCCAGTAGTATGGGACAGGAGAGCAATCAGCCCCAGCATTTT.

This chain uses TRBV9 with TRBJ2-7; D may be TRBD1 (7 bases). The CDR3 extends over 14 amino acids. V was cut by 4 bases and J by 5 bases, with 16 bases left in between. Germline CDR1 reads SGDLS; CDR2 reads YYNGEE. The CDR3 is CASSPSRGADEQYF. DNA of the CDR3: TGTGCCAGCAGCCCCTCCAGGGGGGCCGACGAGCAGTACTTC.

The genes are TRBV12-5 and TRBJ1-1; unclear D gene. CDR3 length equals 11 residues. Germline values: CDR1 LGHNT, CDR2 FRNRAP. Written as DNA, the CDR3 is TGTGCATCAGTTATGAACACTGAAGCTTTCTTT. The encoded protein is CASVMNTEAFF.

This chain links TRBV6-1 with TRBJ1-1, with D possibly being TRBD1 (6 bases). Per germline, CDR1 MNHNS and CDR2 SASEGT. Between the trimmed V and J ends, which lost 3 bases and 0 bases, there was a span of 11 bases. The CDR3 totals 15 residues. The CDR3 reads CASSEGAPMNTEAFF. The CDR3, as DNA: TGTGCCAGCAGTGAGGGGGCCCCCATGAACACTGAAGCTTTCTTT.

The chain links TRBV5-6 to TRBJ1-1, with D hard to call. From germline, CDR1 is SGHDT and CDR2 YYEEEE. The CDR3 length is 12 residues. The V end was cut by 1 base, the J end by 5 bases, with 6 bases between. In DNA, the CDR3 is TGTGCCAGCAGCTTGTGGAGAACTGAAGCTTTCTTT. Amino acids: CASSLWRTEAFF.

This clone showed up just once. V is TRBV7-6 and J is TRBJ2-3; TRBD2 agrees at 7 bases. V lost 3 bases, J lost 5 bases, and 8 bases stayed unmatched. The CDR3 is made up of 15 amino acids. Germline assignment: CDR1 SGHVS and CDR2 FNYEAQ. CDR3 amino acids: CASSFTGGGIDTQYF. The CDR3 DNA is TGTGCCAGCAGCTTTACCGGGGGAGGGATAGATACGCAGTATTTT. Full variable domain (missing parts from reference TRBV7-6 and TRBJ2-3): GAGVSQSPRYKVTKRGQDVALRCDPISGHVSLYWYRQALGQGPEFLTYFNYEAQQDKSGLPNDRFSAERPEGSISTLTIQRTEQRDSAMYRCASSFTGGGIDTQYFGPGTRLTVL.

The CDR3 DNA reads TGTGCCAGCAGCCCCGGGACAGGGGGTCCCCTCTCTGGAAACACCATATATTTT. This translates into CASSPGTGGPLSGNTIYF. J is TRBJ1-3 and V is TRBV3-1 (or the pseudogene TRBV3-2); TRBD1 matches at 11 bases. V was clipped by 4 bases and J by 0 bases; unmatched bases: 8. There are 18 residues in the CDR3. The V gene's germline CDR1 is LGHDT and CDR2 YNNKEL (reference sequence).

The V and J genes are TRBV30 and TRBJ1-2, with D tentatively TRBD1 (5 bases). Deletions cut 0 bases from V and 5 bases from J, with 19 bases between. Germline CDR1 is GTSNPN and CDR2 is SVGIG (reference sequence). The CDR3 has 16 residues. This chain's CDR3 is CAWSVLRQGNMYGYTF. The DNA of the CDR3 is TGTGCCTGGAGTGTACTGAGGCAGGGAAATATGTATGGCTACACCTTC.

The chain recombines TRBV7-2 with TRBJ1-2; tentative D call: TRBD1 (6 bases). Trimming left V 7 bases short and J 3 bases short, with 15 bases between. The V gene's germline CDR1 is SGHTA and CDR2 FQGNSA. The CDR3 is made up of 14 amino acids. CDR3 sequence (DNA): TGTGCCAGCAACCCTGGGACATCCTACTATGGCTACACCTTC. Translation gives CASNPGTSYYGYTF.

V and J are TRBV12-5 and TRBJ2-2; maybe TRBD1 (5 bases). V was shortened by 6 bases and J by 6 bases, with 11 bases between the two germline ends. CDR1 and CDR2 from the germline V gene are LGHNT and FRNRAP. CDR3 length: 13 residues. The CDR3 DNA reads TGTGCTAGTGGCCCAGACAGAGCCGGGGAGCTGTTTTTT. Its protein product is CASGPDRAGELFF.

The chain is built from TRBV9 and TRBJ1-2; D uncertain. The CDR3 loop spans 14 amino acids. V was pared by 6 bases and J by 3 bases, with 15 bases between. From germline, CDR1 is SGDLS and CDR2 YYNGEE. The CDR3 nucleotides read TGTGCCAGCACCCAGACGGGGAGTGACTATGGCTACACCTTC. Protein product: CASTQTGSDYGYTF.

The chain is built from TRBV5-1 and TRBJ1-5; 12 bases are a match to TRBD1. J was trimmed by 5 bases and V by 0 bases; bases with no gene match: 3. The CDR3 consists of 16 residues. Germline CDR1 reads SGHRS; CDR2 reads YFSETQ. The CDR3 sequence is CASSLGGQGAYQPQHF. CDR3 nucleotides: TGCGCCAGCAGCTTGGGGGGACAGGGGGCATATCAGCCCCAGCATTTT.

To note about this clone: The junction departs from the called germline gene at one end, perhaps through a read error. The chain links TRBV19 to TRBJ2-1, with TRBD2 matching over 7 bases. The CDR3 is made up of 15 amino acids. Germline CDR1 is LNHDA and CDR2 is SQIVND (reference sequence). CDR3 nucleotide sequence: TGTGCCAGTAGCATAGCTGGCAGGGAGGGAGTGACGCAGTTCTTC. Its translation is CASSIAGREGVTQFF.